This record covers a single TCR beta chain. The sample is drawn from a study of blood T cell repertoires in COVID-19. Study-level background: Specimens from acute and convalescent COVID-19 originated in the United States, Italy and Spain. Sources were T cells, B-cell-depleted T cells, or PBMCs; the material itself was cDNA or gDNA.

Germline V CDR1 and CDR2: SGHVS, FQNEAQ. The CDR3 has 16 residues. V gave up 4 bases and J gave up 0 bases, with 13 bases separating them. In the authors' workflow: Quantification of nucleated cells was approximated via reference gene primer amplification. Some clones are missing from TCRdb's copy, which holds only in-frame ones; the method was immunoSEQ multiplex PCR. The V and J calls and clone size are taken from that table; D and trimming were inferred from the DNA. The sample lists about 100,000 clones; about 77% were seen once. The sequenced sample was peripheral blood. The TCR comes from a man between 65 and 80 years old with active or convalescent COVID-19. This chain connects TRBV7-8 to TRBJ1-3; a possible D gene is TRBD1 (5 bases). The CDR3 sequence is CASSSREGSSGNTIYF. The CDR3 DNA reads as TGTGCCAGCAGCTCCAGGGAGGGAAGCTCTGGAAACACCATATATTTT.